What follows describes a single T cell receptor beta chain. Its specificity is not known. Trimming removed 0 bases from V and 0 bases from J, with 5 bases in between. This CDR3 has 14 residues. The germline CDR1 and CDR2 sequences are LNHDA and SQIVND (reference sequence). Vbeta (60) and Jbeta (13) primers were used in the PCR. Assay: immunoSEQ multiplex PCR; the TCRdb copy retains only in-frame clones and omits some. The data contain roughly 98,000 clones, 65% to 75% of them seen just once; the ten biggest clones take up around 14%. This sample was included in a study of cytomegalovirus exposure and HLA in healthy donors. Points from the study as a whole: The investigators catalogued 164 TCR beta chains as cytomegalovirus-associated.

The TCR originated in a woman in her seventies in good health and CMV-seropositive. Sequencing was performed on PBMCs. The chain couples TRBV19 to TRBJ1-1, with D uncertain. The CDR3 bases are TGTGCCAGTAGTATAGATCTTATGAACACTGAAGCTTTCTTT. Translated, it gives CASSIDLMNTEAFF.